A selection of T cell receptor beta chains follows, all from one sample in a study of blood T cell repertoires in COVID-19. Produced via immunoSEQ multiplex PCR; TCRdb's table is partial and in-frame only. The sample has nearly 110,000 clones, around 89% seen once. Material for sequencing was peripheral blood. These TCRs come from a man aged 45-65 years with active or convalescent COVID-19. Both conserved end residues are part of each CDR3. D genes are given only for firm matches. Expanded clones are given a class, and other clones once, few, many or no size at all.

.	TRBJ2-2	TRBV30	TRBD1	TGTGCCTGGTACGACAGGGGGCGGTCGAACACCGGGGAGCTGTTTTTT	CAWYDRGRSNTGELFF
.	TRBJ2-7	TRBV7-2	.	TGTGCCAGCAGCCCAGGCCCAGTCAACTACGAGCAGTACTTC	CASSPGPVNYEQYF
.	TRBJ2-1	TRBV29-1	.	TGCAGCGTTGATGCTACGTCCTACAATGAGCAGTTCTTC	CSVDATSYNEQFF
.	TRBJ2-7	TRBV7-8	.	TGTGCCAGCAGCTTATCGTCCTACGAGCAGTACTTC	CASSLSSYEQYF
.	TRBJ1-1	TRBV7-9	TRBD1	TGTGCCAGCAACCACCAGGGACAGGGTGAAGCTTTCTTT	CASNHQGQGEAFF
.	TRBJ1-6	TRBV5-4	TRBD1	TGTGCCAGCAGCTCCGTGGGGACAGCAGTTCCACCCCTCCACTTT	CASSSVGTAVPPLHF
.	TRBJ1-4	TRBV30	.	TGTGCCTGGAGTGTACTCGGGGGTCGTAATGAAAAACTGTTTTTT	CAWSVLGGRNEKLFF
.	TRBJ1-2	TRBV5-5	TRBD1	TGTGCCAGCAGCCTGATACAGGGGGACTATGGCTACACCTTC	CASSLIQGDYGYTF
.	TRBJ1-1	TRBV5-1	TRBD1	TGCGCCAGCAGAGGGGACAGCTCGAACACTGAAGCTTTCTTT	CASRGDSSNTEAFF
few	TRBJ2-3	TRBV28	TRBD2	TGTGCCAGCAAAATAGCGGGAGTAATTGATACGCAGTATTTT	CASKIAGVIDTQYF
once	TRBJ1-3	TRBV2	.	TGTGCCAGCAGTCAAACAGGGAGTTCTGGAAACACCATATATTTT	CASSQTGSSGNTIYF
.	TRBJ1-1	TRBV5-1	.	TGCGCCAGCAGCTTGGTGGACGGGGACACTGAAGCTTTCTTT	CASSLVDGDTEAFF
.	TRBJ1-2	TRBV5-6	TRBD1	TGTGCCAGCAGCTTGGATGGGACAGGGATAATCTATGGCTACACCTTC	CASSLDGTGIIYGYTF
.	TRBJ2-2	TRBV10-3	TRBD1	TGTGCCATCAGTGAAACGGGACAGGGAACCGGGGAGCTGTTTTTT	CAISETGQGTGELFF
few	TRBJ2-1	TRBV18	TRBD2	TGTGCCAGCTCACCAGCCTATAGCGGGGGGCTCTACAATGAGCAGTTCTTC	CASSPAYSGGLYNEQFF
.	TRBJ2-1	TRBV28	TRBD2	TGTGCCAGCAGTTTGCGGGGGGATGAGCAGTTCTTC	CASSLRGDEQFF
.	TRBJ2-1	TRBV28	TRBD1	TGTGCCAGCAGGCTAACAGGGGTCCAGCAGTTCTTC	CASRLTGVQQFF
.	TRBJ1-4	TRBV5-1	.	TGCGCCAGCAGCTTGCGGGGGACCAATGAAAAACTGTTTTTT	CASSLRGTNEKLFF
.	TRBJ2-5	TRBV5-1	TRBD2	TGCGCCAGCAGCTTGGGGACTAGCGGGAGGGAGACCCAGTACTTC	CASSLGTSGRETQYF
.	TRBJ2-7	TRBV28	.	TGTGCCAGCAGTTCCCCGGGTTTCTCCTACGAGCAGTACTTC	CASSSPGFSYEQYF
.	TRBJ2-7	TRBV28	.	TGTGCCAGCAGTTTAAGGCTGCGGCACATCTACGAGCAGTACTTC	CASSLRLRHIYEQYF
once	TRBJ1-5	TRBV5-7	TRBD1	TGTGCCAGCAGCTTGGGACAGGGGTTAGGCAATCAGCCCCAGCATTTT	CASSLGQGLGNQPQHF
.	TRBJ2-1	TRBV28	.	TGTGCCAGCAGAGGAGGACGCGGGTGGTCTAGACTGTTCTTC	CASRGGRGWSRLFF
.	TRBJ1-6	TRBV5-1	TRBD1	TGCGCCAGCAGAGTCGACAGGGAAGGGAACCCCCTCCACTTT	CASRVDREGNPLHF